This passage covers 21 T cell receptor beta chains from one sample sequenced in a study of T cells in localized non-small cell lung cancer. The method was immunoSEQ multiplex PCR; TCRdb's version includes in-frame clones alone and lacks a portion of them. Here the sample spans over 20,000 clones, approximately 87% being singletons. The source was PBMCs, collected before any cancer treatment. Receptor source: a woman aged 40-69 years with stage II squamous cell lung carcinoma.

The chain has TRBV5-1 and TRBJ2-1; TRBD2 agrees at 7 bases. Looked up from germline, CDR1 is SGHRS and CDR2 is YFSETQ. The CDR3 contains 15 residues. The V segment lost 0 bases and the J segment 9 bases; nucleotides outside the gene matches: 9. CDR3 sequence reads: CASSLASGVLGEQFF. The CDR3 DNA is TGCGCCAGCAGCTTGGCTAGCGGTGTCTTGGGTGAGCAGTTCTTC.

The chain is built from TRBV29-1 and TRBJ2-5; D is unresolved. Germline V lookup: CDR1 SQVTM, CDR2 ANQGSEA. The ends were cut back, 8 bases at V and 2 bases at J, with 9 bases in the middle. The CDR3 sequence is 11 residues long. CDR3 sequence: CSKTQQETQYF. CDR3 bases: TGCAGCAAGACACAGCAAGAGACCCAGTACTTC. Full variable domain (outside the CDR3, taken from reference TRBV29-1 and TRBJ2-5): SAVISQKPSRDICQRGTSLTIQCQVDSQVTMMFWYRQQPGQSLTLIATANQGSEATYESGFVIDKFPISRPNLTFSTLTVSNMSPEDSSIYLCSKTQQETQYFGPGTRLLVL.

The gene calls are TRBV5-1 and TRBJ2-6; the D is unclear. The CDR3 contains 15 residues. Germline CDR1 reads SGHRS; CDR2 reads YFSETQ. V lost 0 bases and J 1 base, leaving 5 bases between the germline ends. Here the CDR3 reads CASSLEGSGANVLTF. CDR3 nucleotide sequence: TGCGCCAGCAGCTTGGAAGGGTCTGGGGCCAACGTCCTGACTTTC.

The V and J genes are TRBV7-2 and TRBJ1-5; D gene unclear. Trimming pared 1 base from V and 7 bases from J, leaving 8 bases between. This CDR3 region has 13 residues. Germline V lookup: CDR1 SGHTA, CDR2 FQGNSA. CDR3 in DNA: TGTGCCAGCAGCTTAGATCGTGGACAGCCCCAGCATTTT. Encoded protein: CASSLDRGQPQHF. Based on the CDR3 plus reference TRBV7-2 and TRBJ1-5, the full variable domain is GAGVSQSPSNKVTEKGKDVELRCDPISGHTALYWYRQSLGQGLEFLIYFQGNSAPDKSGLPSDRFSAERTGGSVSTLTIQRTQQEDSAVYLCASSLDRGQPQHFGDGTRLSIL.

The chain couples TRBV28 to TRBJ1-5; D possibly corresponds to TRBD1 (6 bases). Germline V gives CDR1 MDHEN, CDR2 SYDVKM. Trimming took 5 bases from V and 6 from J, leaving 11 bases between them. There are 13 residues in the CDR3. This CDR3 reads CASSRQVSQPQHF. The CDR3 nucleotides read TGTGCCAGCAGTCGACAGGTGAGTCAGCCCCAGCATTTT.

This clone was recorded once. V gene TRBV27 combines with J gene TRBJ2-7; D tentatively fits TRBD1 or TRBD2 (5 bases each). The CDR3 is 13 amino acids. V was pared by 7 bases and J by 3 bases, with 13 bases between. Looked up from germline, CDR1 is MNHEY and CDR2 is SMNVEV (reference sequence). As DNA, the CDR3 is TGTGCCAGCACGTCAGGGACCCACTACGAGCAGTACTTC. Its protein is CASTSGTHYEQYF.

V gene TRBV9 combines with J gene TRBJ2-2, with D possibly being TRBD1 or TRBD2 (5 bases each). Trimming pared 0 bases from V and 1 base from J, leaving 16 bases between. This CDR3 is 18 amino acids long. Germline lookup yields CDR1 SGDLS and CDR2 YYNGEE. In DNA form, the CDR3 reads TGTGCCAGCAGCGTAGAGGGGACCGGGCAGTGGAACACCGGGGAGCTGTTTTTT. Its translation: CASSVEGTGQWNTGELFF.

This clone showed up just a few times. As DNA, the CDR3 is TGTGCCAGCAGTTTCCGGAACACTGAAGCTTTCTTT. This gives the protein CASSFRNTEAFF. The V and J genes are TRBV6-6 and TRBJ1-1; D not resolved. The CDR3 spans 12 residues. V lost 4 bases and J lost 1, with 4 bases in between. Germline values: CDR1 MNHNY, CDR2 SVGAGI (reference sequence).

The V and J genes are TRBV6-5 and TRBJ2-7; 9 bases match TRBD2. V lost 2 bases to trimming and J lost 5 bases; unmatched junction nucleotides: 4. The CDR3 sequence is 14 residues long. CDR1 and CDR2 (germline): MNHEY, SVGAGI. The CDR3 DNA follows: TGTGCCAGCAGTTACGCGGGAGGGCCGGACGAGCAGTACTTC. Encoded protein: CASSYAGGPDEQYF.

The chain has TRBV2 and TRBJ1-1; D possibly corresponds to TRBD1 (5 bases). CDR1 is SNHLY and CDR2 is FYNNEI in the germline V gene. The CDR3 totals 13 residues. Trimming removed 7 bases at V and 6 bases at J, with 15 bases between. The CDR3 bases are TGTGCCAGCAACCCGGGGCAGCGGCCTGAAGCTTTCTTT. This codes for CASNPGQRPEAFF.

This chain joins TRBV28 and TRBJ2-5; D remains unclear. This CDR3 region has 14 residues. V lost 3 bases, J lost 0 bases, and 8 bases lay in between. Germline V gene sequence: CDR1 MDHEN, CDR2 SYDVKM. CDR3 in amino acids: CASSLFGYQETQYF. CDR3 DNA: TGTGCCAGCAGTTTGTTTGGATACCAAGAGACCCAGTACTTC.

The chain couples TRBV7-2 to TRBJ2-1; the D is unclear. There are 12 residues in the CDR3. Germline V CDR1 and CDR2: SGHTA, FQGNSA. V lost 2 bases, J lost 10 bases, and 9 bases lay in between. The CDR3 DNA reads TGTGCCAGCAGCTTATTAAGCAGGGAGCAGTTCTTC. Its protein is CASSLLSREQFF. Looking up the rest from reference TRBV7-2 and TRBJ2-1 gives the full variable domain: GAGVSQSPSNKVTEKGKDVELRCDPISGHTALYWYRQSLGQGLEFLIYFQGNSAPDKSGLPSDRFSAERTGGSVSTLTIQRTQQEDSAVYLCASSLLSREQFFGPGTRLTVL.

This clone occurred once. V is TRBV29-1 and J is TRBJ1-2; D is unresolved. Trimming removed 2 bases at V and 8 bases at J, with 15 bases between. This CDR3 has 13 residues. The germline gives CDR1 SQVTM, CDR2 ANQGSEA. CDR3: CSVESPTYDGYTF. For the CDR3, the DNA is TGCAGCGTTGAAAGTCCCACGTACGACGGCTACACCTTC.

The chain uses TRBV9 and TRBJ2-1, with a tentative D call TRBD1 (5 bases). The CDR3 contains 15 residues. Germline CDR1 and CDR2: SGDLS and YYNGEE. The V and J ends lost 0 bases and 8 bases respectively, with 15 bases between them. The CDR3 sequence is CASSVGSSKGDEQFF. The CDR3, as DNA: TGTGCCAGCAGCGTAGGTAGCTCCAAAGGGGATGAGCAGTTCTTC. The variable domain in full, completed from reference TRBV9 and TRBJ2-1, reads DSGVTQTPKHLITATGQRVTLRCSPRSGDLSVYWYQQSLDQGLQFLIQYYNGEERAKGNILERFSAQQFPDLHSELNLSSLELGDSALYFCASSVGSSKGDEQFFGPGTRLTVL.

The chain uses TRBV7-9 and TRBJ1-4, with a tentative D call TRBD1 (5 bases). The germline CDR1 and CDR2 sequences are SEHNR and FQNEAQ (reference sequence). Trimming removed 1 base from V and 8 bases from J, with 11 bases in between. CDR3 length: 14 amino acids. The CDR3 here is CASSLEGRGEKLFF. DNA of the CDR3: TGTGCCAGCAGCTTAGAAGGACGGGGGGAAAAACTGTTTTTT.

This sequence joins TRBV5-8 and TRBJ2-3; 8 positions match TRBD2. CDR1 SGHTS and CDR2 YDEGEE come from the germline V gene. The CDR3 is 15 amino acids. The V segment lost 0 bases and the J segment 2 bases; nucleotides outside the gene matches: 2. CDR3 residues: CASSLAGGDTDTQYF. CDR3 nucleotides: TGTGCCAGCAGCTTGGCGGGAGGGGACACAGATACGCAGTATTTT. The full variable domain, completed using reference TRBV5-8 and TRBJ2-3, is EAGVTQSPTHLIKTRGQQATLRCSPISGHTSVYWYQQALGLGLQFLLWYDEGEERNRGNFPPRFSGRQFPNYSSELNVNALELEDSALYLCASSLAGGDTDTQYFGPGTRLTVL.

This clone was counted a single time. The J gene is TRBJ2-1, the V gene TRBV19; TRBD2 agrees at 8 bases. Trimming at V came to 5 bases and at J to 5 bases, leaving 2 bases not matched to a gene. The germline CDR1 and CDR2 sequences are LNHDA and SQIVND (reference sequence). The CDR3 has 13 residues. The DNA for the CDR3 is TGTGCCAGTAGTCCCGGGGGGGACAATGAGCAGTTCTTC. As protein: CASSPGGDNEQFF.

The chain joins TRBV25-1 to TRBJ2-3; D is ambiguous. V was trimmed by 4 bases and J by 2 bases, leaving 22 bases between them. The CDR3 spans 18 residues. Germline CDR1 and CDR2: MGHDK and SYGVNS. For the CDR3, the DNA is TGTGCCAGCAGTGTCCCCCAAGGACCGACCGCCCTCACAGATACGCAGTATTTT. Its protein product is CASSVPQGPTALTDTQYF. Together with reference TRBV25-1 and TRBJ2-3, the CDR3 gives the full variable domain: EADIYQTPRYLVIGTGKKITLECSQTMGHDKMYWYQQDPGMELHLIHYSYGVNSTEKGDLSSESTVSRIRTEHFPLTLESARPSHTSQYLCASSVPQGPTALTDTQYFGPGTRLTVL.

This chain connects TRBV5-1 to TRBJ2-1; 8 bases line up with TRBD2. The CDR3 is made up of 15 amino acids. The V and J ends lost 3 bases and 1 base, in that order; junction bases with no gene match: 3. Looked up from germline, CDR1 is SGHRS and CDR2 is YFSETQ. CDR3 sequence (DNA): TGCGCCAGCAGCTACGGGACTAGGTCCTACAATGAGCAGTTCTTC. Translation gives CASSYGTRSYNEQFF.

The rearrangement links TRBV7-9 to TRBJ2-7, with 9 nucleotides matching TRBD1. Germline V gives CDR1 SEHNR, CDR2 FQNEAQ (reference sequence). The CDR3 has 13 amino acids. The junction had 2 bases not matched to a gene; V was cut back by 6 bases and J by 2 bases. CDR3 nucleotides: TGTGCCAGCAGGGGGACAGGGCCCTACGAGCAGTACTTC. It encodes CASRGTGPYEQYF.

This clone appeared once. This chain links TRBV6-5 with TRBJ1-2; 7 bases map to TRBD1. The CDR3 spans 13 residues. Per the germline V gene, CDR1 is MNHEY and CDR2 is SVGAGI. V shed 1 base, J shed 9 bases, and the junction held 5 bases outside the gene matches. CDR3 DNA: TGTGCCAGCAGTTACTGGGGACAGACAAGCTACACCTTC. It encodes CASSYWGQTSYTF.